This is a list of T cell receptor beta chains from one sample in a study of blood T cell repertoires in COVID-19. Data came from immunoSEQ multiplex PCR; TCRdb stores just in-frame clones and leaves some out. The sample holds over 55,000 clones, 75% to 95% seen once. The sequenced sample was peripheral blood. These receptors all come from a man aged 55-75 years with acute or convalescent COVID-19. The CDR3 runs from the conserved cysteine through the conserved F or W. A D gene is named only where the DNA matches it firmly. Size values are once, few and many counts, or a class for expanded clones, and some rows have none.

j_call v_call d_call cdr3_length clone_size cdr3_nt cdr3_aa
TRBJ2-7 TRBV7-9 NA 15 NA TGTGCCAGCAGCTTAGGACAGATGAGCTCCTACGAGCAGTACTTC CASSLGQMSSYEQYF
TRBJ2-6 TRBV27 NA 17 NA TGTGCCAGCAGTTTGCGTTTTGACAGCTCTGGGGCCAACGTCCTGACTTTC CASSLRFDSSGANVLTF
TRBJ2-3 TRBV30 NA 15 NA TGTGCCTGGATGGCCAGGTCCTATAGCACAGATACGCAGTATTTT CAWMARSYSTDTQYF
TRBJ1-3 TRBV19 TRBD1 16 NA TGTGCCAGTAGTGACCGGACAGGGACGACTGGAAACACCATATATTTT CASSDRTGTTGNTIYF
TRBJ2-1 TRBV28 TRBD2 16 NA TGTGCCAGCAGTTCGACTAGCGGGAGAGGAGGGAATGAGCAGTTCTTC CASSSTSGRGGNEQFF
TRBJ2-4 TRBV12-3/TRBV12-4 NA 13 NA TGTGCCAGCAGTTCCTCAGCGGGTAGCATTCAGTACTTC CASSSSAGSIQYF
TRBJ2-7 TRBV6-2/TRBV6-3 NA 12 NA NA CASSSSGNEQYF
TRBJ1-4 TRBV7-2 TRBD1 15 few TGTGCCAGCAGCTTACAGGGACAGGGAGAAGAAAAACTGTTTTTT CASSLQGQGEEKLFF
TRBJ1-2 TRBV2 NA 16 once TGTGCCAGCAGGGGAGACATCGGGGGACCCACCGCTGGCTACACCTTC CASRGDIGGPTAGYTF
TRBJ2-2 TRBV5-1 TRBD1 14 once TGCGCCAGCCAAAGACAGGGAAGGACCGGGGAGCTGTTTTTT CASQRQGRTGELFF
TRBJ1-3 TRBV28 TRBD1 14 NA TGTGCCAGCACCCTCGAGACAGGGTTGGACACCATATATTTT CASTLETGLDTIYF
TRBJ2-1 TRBV4-3 TRBD2 17 NA TGCGCCAGCAGCCAAGGGACTAGCGGGGGTACTTACAATGAGCAGTTCTTC CASSQGTSGGTYNEQFF
TRBJ2-7 TRBV21-1 NA 19 NA TGTGCCAGCAGCAGAGTGGGAGAGTGGCTAGCGGGAGCCCTCAGAAGGGAGTACTTC CASSRVGEWLAGALRREYF
TRBJ1-1 TRBV6-2/TRBV6-3 TRBD1 17 NA TGTGCCAGCAGCACGACCGACAGGGGCCCCTTGAACACTGAAGCTTTCTTT CASSTTDRGPLNTEAFF